The source of this T cell receptor beta chain is a study of T cell responses to AZD1222 COVID-19 vaccine. As for this clone: Its antigen is undetermined.

General observations from the study: Only a handful of AZD1222 recipients, five to seven in all, had baseline seropositivity.

V lost 4 bases to trimming and J lost 9 bases; unmatched junction nucleotides: 10. Germline loops: CDR1 LNHDA, CDR2 SQIVND (reference sequence). CDR3 length: 16 amino acids. Data came from immunoSEQ multiplex PCR; TCRdb stores just in-frame clones and leaves some out. The sample consists of 100,000 to 150,000 clones, roughly 88% of them appearing once. This clonotype was obtained from an adult in good health. The gene calls are TRBV19 and TRBJ1-6, with TRBD1 identical over 9 bases. Material: peripheral blood, obtained on day 0 of AZD1222 vaccination. CDR3 residues: CASSTPRGQGSSPLHF. The CDR3 DNA is TGTGCCAGTAGTACACCCCGGGGACAGGGTTCTTCACCCCTCCACTTT.